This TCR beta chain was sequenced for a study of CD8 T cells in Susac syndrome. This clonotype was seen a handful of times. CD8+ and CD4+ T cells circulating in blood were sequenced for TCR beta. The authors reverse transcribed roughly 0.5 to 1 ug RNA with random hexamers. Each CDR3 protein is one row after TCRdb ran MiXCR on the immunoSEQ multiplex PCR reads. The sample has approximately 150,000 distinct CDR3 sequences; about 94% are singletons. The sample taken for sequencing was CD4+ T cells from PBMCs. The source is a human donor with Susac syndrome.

The CDR3, as DNA: TGTGCCAGCAGCTTGACGAACACCGGGGAGCTGTTTTTT. It is translated as CASSLTNTGELFF. This rearrangement joins TRBV7-9 to TRBJ2-2; D remains ambiguous. The germline V gene has CDR1 SEHNR and CDR2 FQNEAQ (reference sequence). The V gene lost 3 bases and the J gene lost 0 bases, with 2 bases spanning the gap. The CDR3 loop spans 13 amino acids.